This TCR beta chain was identified during a study of cytomegalovirus exposure and HLA in healthy donors. About this clone: No antigen is known for it.

Study-level findings and limits: Confirmation in vitro established that a few CMV-associated chains were specific for CMV antigens.

The table came from immunoSEQ multiplex PCR; TCRdb's copy has only in-frame clones and leaves some out. Among some 77,000 clones, about 94% were seen once, and the ten largest hold under 1.5%. Germline V CDR1 and CDR2: SGHRS, YFSETQ. The germline V and J ends were trimmed by 4 bases and 2 bases, with 10 bases remaining between them. The CDR3 has 14 amino acids. This TCR came from a man between 18 and 35 years old in good health and CMV-seropositive. The rearrangement joins TRBV5-1 to TRBJ1-5, with unresolved D. The specimen was PBMCs. CDR3 DNA: TGCGCCAGCAGCCTTTCCGGGGGCAATCAGCCCCAGCATTTT. Translation gives CASSLSGGNQPQHF.